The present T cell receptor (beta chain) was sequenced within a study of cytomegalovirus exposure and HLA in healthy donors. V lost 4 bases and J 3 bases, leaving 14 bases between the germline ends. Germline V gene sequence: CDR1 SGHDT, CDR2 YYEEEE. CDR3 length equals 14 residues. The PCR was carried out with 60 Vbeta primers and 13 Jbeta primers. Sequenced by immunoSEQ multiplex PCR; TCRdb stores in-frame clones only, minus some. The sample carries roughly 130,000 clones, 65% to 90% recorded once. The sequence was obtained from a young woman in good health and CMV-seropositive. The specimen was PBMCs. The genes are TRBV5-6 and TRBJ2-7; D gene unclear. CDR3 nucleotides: TGTGCCAGCAGCATCTTCGACAATCACTACGAGCAGTACTTC. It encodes CASSIFDNHYEQYF.